Listed below are T cell receptor beta chains from one sample, sequenced in a study of blood T cells in healthy people across ages. TCRdb passed the 5' RACE reads through MiXCR, listing each CDR3 protein once. The table has about 670,000 distinct CDR3 sequences, approximately 52% seen once. Sequencing was performed on blood. Every receptor here comes from a woman of 80 years or more in good health. Each CDR3 is given with its conserved first and last residue. D genes are given only for firm matches. Not all rows give a size; the values are once, few, many and, for expanded clones, a class.

CDR3 DNA: TGTGCCAGCAGCTTAGATCTGCGGGGGGACTACAATGAGCAGTTCTTC; CDR3 protein: CASSLDLRGDYNEQFF; J gene: TRBJ2-1; clone size: many; CDR3 length: 16; D gene: TRBD2; V gene: TRBV11-2
CDR3 DNA: TGCAGTGCTAGAGGTGCCAGGGGGGGAAGCACTGAAGCTTTCTTT; CDR3 protein: CSARGARGGSTEAFF; J gene: TRBJ1-1; clone size: few; CDR3 length: 15; D gene: TRBD1; V gene: TRBV20-1
CDR3 DNA: TGTGCCAGCAGCTTGGAGGGCATAGGTTCACCCCTCCACTTT; CDR3 protein: CASSLEGIGSPLHF; J gene: TRBJ1-6; clone size: NA; CDR3 length: 14; D gene: NA; V gene: TRBV5-5
CDR3 DNA: TGCGCCAGCAGCTTCCGGACAGGCTCGGATGGCTACACCTTC; CDR3 protein: CASSFRTGSDGYTF; J gene: TRBJ1-2; clone size: NA; CDR3 length: 14; D gene: TRBD1; V gene: TRBV5-1
CDR3 DNA: TGTGCCAGCAGCTTATTAGGGGCGGGTACGCAGTATTTT; CDR3 protein: CASSLLGAGTQYF; J gene: TRBJ2-3; clone size: NA; CDR3 length: 13; D gene: NA; V gene: TRBV7-2
CDR3 DNA: TGTGCCAGCAGCCGCCGCCCACTAGCGGGGGGGTTTAATGAGCAGTTCTTC; CDR3 protein: CASSRRPLAGGFNEQFF; J gene: TRBJ2-1; clone size: once; CDR3 length: 17; D gene: NA; V gene: TRBV21-1
CDR3 DNA: TGTGCCAGTTATCATTTGGGGGGTCATGGCTACACCTTC; CDR3 protein: CASYHLGGHGYTF; J gene: TRBJ1-2; clone size: many; CDR3 length: 13; D gene: NA; V gene: TRBV12-3/TRBV12-4
CDR3 DNA: TGTGCCACAGAAGACCGGGACAGGGCGGCGGGGGAGCAGTTCTTC; CDR3 protein: CATEDRDRAAGEQFF; J gene: TRBJ2-1; clone size: few; CDR3 length: 15; D gene: TRBD1; V gene: TRBV24-1
CDR3 DNA: TGTGCCTGGCGGGACAGGGTGAACTATGGCTACACCTTC; CDR3 protein: CAWRDRVNYGYTF; J gene: TRBJ1-2; clone size: NA; CDR3 length: 13; D gene: TRBD1; V gene: TRBV30
CDR3 DNA: TGTGCCAGCAGCTCGGCGGGTGTTGCGGGTCCCCAAGAGACCCAGTACTTC; CDR3 protein: CASSSAGVAGPQETQYF; J gene: TRBJ2-5; clone size: NA; CDR3 length: 17; D gene: NA; V gene: TRBV7-9
CDR3 DNA: TGTGCCAGCAGTCCCAACCCGGGGGGGTACACTGAAGCTTTCTTT; CDR3 protein: CASSPNPGGYTEAFF; J gene: TRBJ1-1; clone size: few; CDR3 length: 15; D gene: NA; V gene: TRBV28
CDR3 DNA: TGTGCCAGCTCGGGGGCTTCCACCAGGGAGCTGTTTTTT; CDR3 protein: CASSGASTRELFF; J gene: TRBJ2-2; clone size: NA; CDR3 length: 13; D gene: NA; V gene: TRBV6-6
CDR3 DNA: TGCGCCAGCAGCTTGTTCGCTGTGTCCGCCTCCCACCCGAACACTGAAGCTTTCTTT; CDR3 protein: CASSLFAVSASHPNTEAFF; J gene: TRBJ1-1; clone size: NA; CDR3 length: 19; D gene: NA; V gene: TRBV5-1
CDR3 DNA: TGTGCCAGCAGCCAGGAGCGGAACACTGAAGCTTTCTTT; CDR3 protein: CASSQERNTEAFF; J gene: TRBJ1-1; clone size: NA; CDR3 length: 13; D gene: NA; V gene: TRBV2
CDR3 DNA: TGCGCCAGCCATAGGGGGGACTTACGCACAGATACGCAGTATTTT; CDR3 protein: CASHRGDLRTDTQYF; J gene: TRBJ2-3; clone size: many; CDR3 length: 15; D gene: NA; V gene: TRBV5-1
CDR3 DNA: TGCGCCAGCCGCGGGGATGAGTCCTACAATGAGCAGTTCTTC; CDR3 protein: CASRGDESYNEQFF; J gene: TRBJ2-1; clone size: NA; CDR3 length: 14; D gene: NA; V gene: TRBV5-1
CDR3 DNA: TGCAGTGCTAGCTCCGGGGGGCCTGGCGGGGAGCTGTTTTTT; CDR3 protein: CSASSGGPGGELFF; J gene: TRBJ2-2; clone size: NA; CDR3 length: 14; D gene: NA; V gene: TRBV20-1
CDR3 DNA: TGCAGCGGGGGGACATCGAACACTGAAGCTTTCTTT; CDR3 protein: CSGGTSNTEAFF; J gene: TRBJ1-1; clone size: NA; CDR3 length: 12; D gene: NA; V gene: TRBV29-1
CDR3 DNA: TGTGCCAGCAGCTCCGGCCCGAGGTCGAACACCGGGGAGCTGTTTTTT; CDR3 protein: CASSSGPRSNTGELFF; J gene: TRBJ2-2; clone size: NA; CDR3 length: 16; D gene: NA; V gene: TRBV11-3
CDR3 DNA: TGTGCCACCAGTGATACATTTGGGGGGCAGAAGACCCAGTACTTC; CDR3 protein: CATSDTFGGQKTQYF; J gene: TRBJ2-5; clone size: many; CDR3 length: 15; D gene: NA; V gene: TRBV24-1
CDR3 DNA: TGTGCTAGTGGGGGGGGTAGCGTCAATGAGCAGTACTTC; CDR3 protein: CASGGGSVNEQYF; J gene: TRBJ2-7; clone size: NA; CDR3 length: 13; D gene: NA; V gene: TRBV12-5
CDR3 DNA: TGCAGTGCTAGAGCCCCGTCGTCCTACGAGCAGTACTTC; CDR3 protein: CSARAPSSYEQYF; J gene: TRBJ2-7; clone size: many; CDR3 length: 13; D gene: NA; V gene: TRBV20-1
CDR3 DNA: TGTGCCAGCAGCCCCGAGACAGGGGACACCGGGGAGCTGTTTTTT; CDR3 protein: CASSPETGDTGELFF; J gene: TRBJ2-2; clone size: NA; CDR3 length: 15; D gene: TRBD1; V gene: TRBV12-3/TRBV12-4
CDR3 DNA: TGTGCCAGCAGCTTAGGGGGCAGCACCTACAACACCGGGGAGCTGTTTTTT; CDR3 protein: CASSLGGSTYNTGELFF; J gene: TRBJ2-2; clone size: NA; CDR3 length: 17; D gene: NA; V gene: TRBV7-3
CDR3 DNA: TGCAGCGTTGAAGGTGGGGGTGAGCAGTACTTC; CDR3 protein: CSVEGGGEQYF; J gene: TRBJ2-5; clone size: NA; CDR3 length: 11; D gene: NA; V gene: TRBV29-1
CDR3 DNA: TGCAGCGTTGAACGGGACAGGGGTTACAATGAGCAGTTCTTC; CDR3 protein: CSVERDRGYNEQFF; J gene: TRBJ2-1; clone size: many; CDR3 length: 14; D gene: TRBD1; V gene: TRBV29-1
CDR3 DNA: TGTGCCAGCAGCCCCCGCGGGGAGTGGACTAATGAAAAACTGTTTTTT; CDR3 protein: CASSPRGEWTNEKLFF; J gene: TRBJ1-4; clone size: once; CDR3 length: 16; D gene: NA; V gene: TRBV13
CDR3 DNA: TGTGCCAGCAGTAAGCAGGTGGGGTCAGATACGCAGTATTTT; CDR3 protein: CASSKQVGSDTQYF; J gene: TRBJ2-3; clone size: few; CDR3 length: 14; D gene: NA; V gene: TRBV27
CDR3 DNA: TGCAGTGGCCCCCGGGGGGGTAGGTCGGATACGCAGTATTTT; CDR3 protein: CSGPRGGRSDTQYF; J gene: TRBJ2-3; clone size: many; CDR3 length: 14; D gene: TRBD2; V gene: TRBV20-1
CDR3 DNA: TGTGCCAGCACTGGTAACTTTAATGAGCAGTTCTTC; CDR3 protein: CASTGNFNEQFF; J gene: TRBJ2-1; clone size: many; CDR3 length: 12; D gene: NA; V gene: TRBV12-3/TRBV12-4
CDR3 DNA: TGTGCCAGCAGTTTAACCGCAGCCCTGGGGACAGATATGCAGTATTTT; CDR3 protein: CASSLTAALGTDMQYF; J gene: TRBJ2-3; clone size: NA; CDR3 length: 16; D gene: TRBD1; V gene: TRBV12-3/TRBV12-4
CDR3 DNA: TGCAGTGCTCCACAAGAGACCCAGTACTTC; CDR3 protein: CSAPQETQYF; J gene: TRBJ2-5; clone size: many; CDR3 length: 10; D gene: NA; V gene: TRBV20-1
CDR3 DNA: TGTGCCTTCTCACCTCCTGCGCAAGATACGCAGTATTTT; CDR3 protein: CAFSPPAQDTQYF; J gene: TRBJ2-3; clone size: NA; CDR3 length: 13; D gene: NA; V gene: TRBV18